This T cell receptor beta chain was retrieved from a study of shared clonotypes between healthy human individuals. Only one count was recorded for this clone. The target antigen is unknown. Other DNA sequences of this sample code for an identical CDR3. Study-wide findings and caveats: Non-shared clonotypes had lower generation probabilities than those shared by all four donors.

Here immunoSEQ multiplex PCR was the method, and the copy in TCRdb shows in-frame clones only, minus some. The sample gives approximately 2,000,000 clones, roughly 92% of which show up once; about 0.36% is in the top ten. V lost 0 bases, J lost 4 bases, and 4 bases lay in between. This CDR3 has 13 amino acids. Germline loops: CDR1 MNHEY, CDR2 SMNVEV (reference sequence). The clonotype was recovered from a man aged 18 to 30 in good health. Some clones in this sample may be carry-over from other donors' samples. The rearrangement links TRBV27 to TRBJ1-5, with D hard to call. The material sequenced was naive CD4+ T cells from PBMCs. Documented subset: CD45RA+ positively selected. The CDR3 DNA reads TGTGCCAGCAGTTTATCCAGGAATCAGCCCCAGCATTTT. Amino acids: CASSLSRNQPQHF.